The 2 T cell receptor beta chains listed next were all sequenced from one sample in a study of T cells after yellow fever vaccination. TCRdb used MiXCR to reprocess the 5' RACE reads, holding one entry per CDR3 protein. Of approximately 550,000 distinct CDR3 sequences in the sample, roughly 19% were seen once. The sample in question was PBMCs, obtained 15 days after the yellow fever booster vaccination. The receptors were sampled from a man aged 25-45 years who received the YFV17D yellow fever vaccine.

CDR3 in amino acids: CASSLIGELFF. DNA for the CDR3: TGTGCCAGCAGCCTAATTGGGGAGCTGTTTTTT. This chain links TRBV12-3 or TRBV12-4 with TRBJ2-2; D gene ambiguous. Trimming left V 6 bases short and J 8 bases short, with 7 bases between. This CDR3 region has 11 residues.

The sample holds a few counts of this clonotype. The gene calls are TRBV24-1 and TRBJ2-7; D not certain. V was trimmed by 3 bases and J by 2 bases, leaving 10 bases between them. Looked up from germline, CDR1 is KGHDR and CDR2 is SFDVKD. This CDR3 is 14 amino acids long. The CDR3 nucleotides are TGTGCCACCAGTGATGCGACTCCCCCCTACGAGCAGTACTTC. Its protein is CATSDATPPYEQYF.